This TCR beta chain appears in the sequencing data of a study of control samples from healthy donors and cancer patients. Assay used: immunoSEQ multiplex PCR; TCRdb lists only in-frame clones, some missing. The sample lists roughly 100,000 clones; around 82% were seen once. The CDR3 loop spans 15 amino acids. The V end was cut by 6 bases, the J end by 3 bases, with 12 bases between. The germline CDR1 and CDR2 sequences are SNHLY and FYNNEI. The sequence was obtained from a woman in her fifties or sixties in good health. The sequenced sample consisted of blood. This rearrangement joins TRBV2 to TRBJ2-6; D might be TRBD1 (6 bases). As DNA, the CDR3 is TGTGCCAGCAGGGAAAACAGGGTTGGGGCCAACGTCCTGACTTTC. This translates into CASRENRVGANVLTF. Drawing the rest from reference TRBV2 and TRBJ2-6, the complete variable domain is EPEVTQTPSHQVTQMGQEVILRCVPISNHLYFYWYRQILGQKVEFLVSFYNNEISEKSEIFDDQFSVERPDGSNFTLKIRSTKLEDSAMYFCASRENRVGANVLTFGAGSRLTVL.